This TCR beta chain was profiled in a study of T cells in localized non-small cell lung cancer (TCRdb year 2020). The study in broad terms: Comparing tumors with uninvolved tumor-adjacent lungs, the study looked at the T cell repertoires of about 240 patients with early-stage NSCLC. The cohort consisted of roughly 240 treatment-naive NSCLC patients whose localized lung tumors had been resected. The mean age of the NSCLC patients was approximately 71 years, with approximately 130 men and 100 to 110 women.

Findings and caveats that apply to the study as a whole: Because the study design was exploratory, TCR variables were selected using unadjusted p-values without false-discovery rate correction. Because multi-region sequencing of the tumors was not done, intratumor heterogeneity could not be ruled out. A median of 57 of the top 100 tumor clones turned up in the paired uninvolved adjacent lung, and 25 to 30 of those clones also ranked among the top 100 of that same adjacent lung. Higher T cell density in blood was associated with longer overall survival, whereas higher clonality in adjacent lung was associated with shorter survival. Uninvolved tumor-adjacent lung showed the highest T cell clonality, higher than tumor, which suggests more focused antigenic responses in the adjacent lung.

This clone was recorded a few times. Its target antigen remains unknown. Nothing much larger sits one base from this clone, and base qualities are not available. TCR beta CDR3 regions were sequenced from DNA using the immunoSEQ Assay. The authors' analysis ran thus. To compute T cell density, TCR beta template counts were normalized to usable DNA, which was estimated by amplifying housekeeping genes. Using the preseqR package, richness was estimated by extrapolating to 120,000 templates for tissue samples and 400,000 templates for PBMC samples. Clonality was taken to be one minus Pielou's evenness. Differential abundance testing on productive amino-acid clonotypes, with a minimum total count of 5 and an alpha of 0.1, was used to identify tissue-enriched TCRs. The Jaccard Index and the Morisita Overlap Index were used to measure repertoire overlap between compartments. GLIPH grouped TCR beta CDR3s together with public tetramer-defined viral CDR3s, and a viral motif had to include at least three viral sequences and show V-gene enrichment. TCRdb provides this immuneACCESS table in a form limited to in-frame rearrangements. Some clones are lacking; in checked studies, under half of them reflect an unresolved V gene, and why the rest are absent is not known. That table supplies the V and J calls and clone size; D and trimming were determined from the DNA. Within this sample are around 36,000 clones, with 81% of them counted one time only. Of the sample, approximately 7.4% falls within the top ten clones.

CDR1 and CDR2 are drawn from the germline V gene: SGHDT, YYEEEE. V drops 5 bases and J drops 5 bases, leaving 14 bases in between. Spanning cysteine to phenylalanine, the CDR3 consists of 14 amino acids. The CDR3 DNA has 42 bases and is translated from base 1. At diagnosis, tumor, uninvolved tumor-adjacent lung and peripheral blood were collected and then preserved as a mix of FFPE and fresh-frozen material. For TCR repertoire profiling, blood samples were analyzed in the form of peripheral blood mononuclear cells. The material was peripheral blood mononuclear cells, obtained before any cancer treatment. This TCR was recovered from a male donor older than 55 with stage II lung adenocarcinoma. The rearranged chain carries TRBV5-6 and TRBJ1-5; a weak D assignment points to TRBD1 (5 bases agree). The DNA is TGTGCCAGCAGTCGACAGACCGGGGATCAGCCCCAGCATTTT. Its protein reads: CASSRQTGDQPQHF.